This T cell receptor beta chain was documented in a study of blood T cell repertoires in COVID-19. Turning to the study itself: PBMCs, B-cell-depleted T cells, or T cells provided the cDNA or gDNA that made up the material.

Trimming took 5 bases from V and 13 from J, leaving 18 bases between them. The CDR3 runs 14 residues. CDR1 and CDR2 (germline): LNHDA, SQIVND (reference sequence). In the authors' workflow: Scientists estimated how many nucleated cells there were by amplifying reference gene primers. Here immunoSEQ multiplex PCR was the method, and the copy in TCRdb shows in-frame clones only, minus some. V, J and clone size are those of that table, while D and trimming were read from the DNA. The sample contains under 250,000 clones, around nine tenths of which appear only once. V gene TRBV19 combines with J gene TRBJ1-6; maybe TRBD1 (5 bases). The clonotype originates from a woman aged 55 to 70 who had recovered from COVID-19. Sequences were obtained from peripheral blood. The CDR3: CASSFTGRMTPLHF. CDR3 DNA: TGTGCCAGTAGTTTTACAGGCAGAATGACCCCCCTCCACTTT. Combining the CDR3 with reference TRBV19 and TRBJ1-6 gives the whole variable domain DGGITQSPKYLFRKEGQNVTLSCEQNLNHDAMYWYRQDPGQGLRLIYYSQIVNDFQKGDIAEGYSVSREKKESFPLTVTSAQKNPTAFYLCASSFTGRMTPLHFGNGTRLTVT.